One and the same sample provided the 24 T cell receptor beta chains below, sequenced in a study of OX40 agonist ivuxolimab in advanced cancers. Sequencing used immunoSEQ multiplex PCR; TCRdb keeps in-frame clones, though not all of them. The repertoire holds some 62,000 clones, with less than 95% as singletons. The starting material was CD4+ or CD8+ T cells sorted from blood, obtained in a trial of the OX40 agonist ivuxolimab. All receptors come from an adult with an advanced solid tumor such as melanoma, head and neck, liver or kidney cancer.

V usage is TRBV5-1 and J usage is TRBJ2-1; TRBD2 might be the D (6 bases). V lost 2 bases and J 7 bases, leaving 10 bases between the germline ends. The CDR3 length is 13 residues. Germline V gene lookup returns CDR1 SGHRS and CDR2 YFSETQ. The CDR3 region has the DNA TGCGCCAGCAGCTTCGGGGGAACTAATGAGCAGTTCTTC. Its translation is CASSFGGTNEQFF.

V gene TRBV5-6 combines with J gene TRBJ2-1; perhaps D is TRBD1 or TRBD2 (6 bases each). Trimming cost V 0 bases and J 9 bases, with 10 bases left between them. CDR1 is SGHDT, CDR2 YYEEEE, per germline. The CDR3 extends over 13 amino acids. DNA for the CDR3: TGTGCCAGCAGCTTGGAGGGGGGCGGTGAGCAGTTCTTC. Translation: CASSLEGGGEQFF.

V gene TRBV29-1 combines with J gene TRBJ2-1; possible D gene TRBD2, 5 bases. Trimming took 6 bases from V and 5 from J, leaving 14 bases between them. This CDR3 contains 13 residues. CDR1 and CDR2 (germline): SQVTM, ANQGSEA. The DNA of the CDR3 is TGCAGCGTGACCAGCGGAACCAACAATGAGCAGTTCTTC. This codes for CSVTSGTNNEQFF.

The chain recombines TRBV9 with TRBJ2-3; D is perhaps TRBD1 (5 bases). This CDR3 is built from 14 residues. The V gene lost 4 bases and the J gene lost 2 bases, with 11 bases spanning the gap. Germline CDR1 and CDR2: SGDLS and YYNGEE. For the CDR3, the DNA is TGTGCCAGCAGCCTCCAGACAGCCACAGATACGCAGTATTTT. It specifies CASSLQTATDTQYF.

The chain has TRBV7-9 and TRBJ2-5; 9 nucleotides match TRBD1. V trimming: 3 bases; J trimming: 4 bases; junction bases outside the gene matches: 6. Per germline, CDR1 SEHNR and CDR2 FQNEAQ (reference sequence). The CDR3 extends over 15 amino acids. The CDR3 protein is CASSFRQGERETQYF. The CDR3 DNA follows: TGTGCCAGCAGCTTTCGACAGGGGGAAAGAGAGACCCAGTACTTC.

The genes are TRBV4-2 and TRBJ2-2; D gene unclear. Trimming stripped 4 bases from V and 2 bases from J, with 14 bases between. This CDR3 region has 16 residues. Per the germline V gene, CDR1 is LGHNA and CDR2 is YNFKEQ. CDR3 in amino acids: CASSRARDPNTGELFF. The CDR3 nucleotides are TGTGCCAGCAGCCGGGCTAGGGATCCTAACACCGGGGAGCTGTTTTTT.

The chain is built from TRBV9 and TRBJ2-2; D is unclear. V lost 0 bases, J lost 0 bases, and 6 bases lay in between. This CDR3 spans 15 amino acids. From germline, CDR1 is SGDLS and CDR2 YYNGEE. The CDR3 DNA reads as TGTGCCAGCAGCGTAGTTGGTGCGAACACCGGGGAGCTGTTTTTT. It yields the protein CASSVVGANTGELFF.

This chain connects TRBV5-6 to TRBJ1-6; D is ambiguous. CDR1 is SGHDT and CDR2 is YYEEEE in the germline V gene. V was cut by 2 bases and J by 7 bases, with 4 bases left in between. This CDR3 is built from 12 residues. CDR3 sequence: CASSFGNSPLHF. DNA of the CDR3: TGTGCCAGCAGCTTCGGGAATTCACCCCTCCACTTT.

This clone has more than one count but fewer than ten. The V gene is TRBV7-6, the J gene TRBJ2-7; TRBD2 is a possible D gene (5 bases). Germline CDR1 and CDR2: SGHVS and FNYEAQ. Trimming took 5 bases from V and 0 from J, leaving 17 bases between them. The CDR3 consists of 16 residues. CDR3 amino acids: CASSRGMGGTSYEQYF. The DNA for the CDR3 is TGTGCCAGCAGCCGAGGGATGGGCGGCACCTCCTACGAGCAGTACTTC. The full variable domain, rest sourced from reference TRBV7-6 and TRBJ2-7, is GAGVSQSPRYKVTKRGQDVALRCDPISGHVSLYWYRQALGQGPEFLTYFNYEAQQDKSGLPNDRFSAERPEGSISTLTIQRTEQRDSAMYRCASSRGMGGTSYEQYFGPGTRLTVT.

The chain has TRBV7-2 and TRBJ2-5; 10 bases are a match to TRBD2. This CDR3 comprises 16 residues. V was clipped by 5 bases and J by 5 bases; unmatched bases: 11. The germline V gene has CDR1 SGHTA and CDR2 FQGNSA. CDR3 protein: CASSLLAGVLWETQYF. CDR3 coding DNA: TGTGCCAGCAGCCTCCTAGCGGGAGTGCTCTGGGAGACCCAGTACTTC.

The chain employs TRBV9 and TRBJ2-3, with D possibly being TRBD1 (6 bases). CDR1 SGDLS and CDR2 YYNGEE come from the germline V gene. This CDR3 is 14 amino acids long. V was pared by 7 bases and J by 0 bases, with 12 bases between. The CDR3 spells CASSEGVSTDTQYF. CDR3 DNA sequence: TGTGCCAGCTCTGAGGGGGTTAGCACAGATACGCAGTATTTT. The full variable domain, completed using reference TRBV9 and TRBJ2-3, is DSGVTQTPKHLITATGQRVTLRCSPRSGDLSVYWYQQSLDQGLQFLIQYYNGEERAKGNILERFSAQQFPDLHSELNLSSLELGDSALYFCASSEGVSTDTQYFGPGTRLTVL.

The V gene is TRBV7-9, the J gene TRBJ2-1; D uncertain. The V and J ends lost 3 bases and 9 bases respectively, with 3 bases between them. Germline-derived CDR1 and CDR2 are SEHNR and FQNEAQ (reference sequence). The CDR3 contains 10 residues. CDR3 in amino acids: CASSLGEQFF. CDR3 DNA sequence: TGTGCCAGCAGCTTGGGTGAGCAGTTCTTC.

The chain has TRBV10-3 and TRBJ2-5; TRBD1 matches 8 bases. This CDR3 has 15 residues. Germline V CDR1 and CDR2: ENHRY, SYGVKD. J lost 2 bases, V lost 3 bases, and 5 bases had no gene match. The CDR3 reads CAISDGGTGQETQYF. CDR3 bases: TGTGCCATCAGTGACGGCGGGACAGGACAAGAGACCCAGTACTTC.

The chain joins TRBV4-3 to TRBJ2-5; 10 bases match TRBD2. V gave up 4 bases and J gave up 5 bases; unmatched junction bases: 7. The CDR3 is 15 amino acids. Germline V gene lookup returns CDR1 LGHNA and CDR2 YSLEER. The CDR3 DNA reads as TGCGCCAGCAGCCTCGGAACTAGCGGGATTGAGACCCAGTACTTC. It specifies CASSLGTSGIETQYF.

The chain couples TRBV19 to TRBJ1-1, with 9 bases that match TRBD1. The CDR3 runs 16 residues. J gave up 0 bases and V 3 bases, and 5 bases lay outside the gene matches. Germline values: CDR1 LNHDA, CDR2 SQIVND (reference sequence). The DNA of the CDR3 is TGTGCCAGTAGTATCGGGACAGGGCTAGTGAACACTGAAGCTTTCTTT. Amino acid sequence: CASSIGTGLVNTEAFF.

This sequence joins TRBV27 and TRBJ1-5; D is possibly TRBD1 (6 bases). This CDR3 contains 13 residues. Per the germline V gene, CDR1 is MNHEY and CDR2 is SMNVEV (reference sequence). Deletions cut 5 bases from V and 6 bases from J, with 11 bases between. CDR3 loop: CASSPPTGQPQHF. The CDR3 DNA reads TGTGCCAGCAGTCCCCCGACAGGTCAGCCCCAGCATTTT.

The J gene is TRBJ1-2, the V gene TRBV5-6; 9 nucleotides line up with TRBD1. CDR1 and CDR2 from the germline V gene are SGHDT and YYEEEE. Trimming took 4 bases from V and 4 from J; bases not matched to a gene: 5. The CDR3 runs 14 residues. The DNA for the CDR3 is TGTGCCAGCAGCACCGGGACAGGGTTCTATGGCTACACCTTC. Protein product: CASSTGTGFYGYTF.

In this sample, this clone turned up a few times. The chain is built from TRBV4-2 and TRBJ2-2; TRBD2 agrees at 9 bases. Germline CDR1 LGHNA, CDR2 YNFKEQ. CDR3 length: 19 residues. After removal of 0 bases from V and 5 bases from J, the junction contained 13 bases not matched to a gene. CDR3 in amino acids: CASSQDGSSGDRWTGELFF. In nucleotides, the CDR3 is TGTGCCAGCAGCCAAGATGGATCTAGCGGGGACCGGTGGACCGGGGAGCTGTTTTTT.

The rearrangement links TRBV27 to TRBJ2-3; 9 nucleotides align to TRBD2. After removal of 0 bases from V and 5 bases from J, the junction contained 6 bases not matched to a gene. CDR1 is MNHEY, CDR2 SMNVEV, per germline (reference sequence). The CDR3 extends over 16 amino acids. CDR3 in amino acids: CASSLSVAGVLDTQYF. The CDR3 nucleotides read TGTGCCAGCAGTTTATCGGTAGCGGGAGTTTTAGATACGCAGTATTTT.

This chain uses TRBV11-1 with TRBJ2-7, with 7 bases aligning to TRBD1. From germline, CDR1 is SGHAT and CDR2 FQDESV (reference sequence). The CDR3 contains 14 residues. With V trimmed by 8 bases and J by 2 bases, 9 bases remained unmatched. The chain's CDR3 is CASGTGVKAYEQYF. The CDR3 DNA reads TGTGCCAGCGGAACAGGGGTAAAGGCCTACGAGCAGTACTTC.

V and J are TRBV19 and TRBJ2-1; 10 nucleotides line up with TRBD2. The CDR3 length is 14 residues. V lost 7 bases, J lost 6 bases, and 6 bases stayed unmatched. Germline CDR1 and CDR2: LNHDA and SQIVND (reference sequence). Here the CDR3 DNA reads TGTGCCAGTACGAGCCTAGCGGGAGTCAATGAGCAGTTCTTC. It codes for CASTSLAGVNEQFF. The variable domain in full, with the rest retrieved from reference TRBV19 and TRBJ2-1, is DGGITQSPKYLFRKEGQNVTLSCEQNLNHDAMYWYRQDPGQGLRLIYYSQIVNDFQKGDIAEGYSVSREKKESFPLTVTSAQKNPTAFYLCASTSLAGVNEQFFGPGTRLTVL.

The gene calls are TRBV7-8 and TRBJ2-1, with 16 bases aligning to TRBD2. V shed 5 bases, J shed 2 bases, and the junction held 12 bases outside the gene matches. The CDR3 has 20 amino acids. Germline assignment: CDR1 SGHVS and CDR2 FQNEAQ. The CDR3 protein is CASSAGGLAGGMGPYNEQFF. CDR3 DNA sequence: TGTGCCAGCAGCGCGGGGGGACTAGCGGGAGGGATGGGACCCTACAATGAGCAGTTCTTC.

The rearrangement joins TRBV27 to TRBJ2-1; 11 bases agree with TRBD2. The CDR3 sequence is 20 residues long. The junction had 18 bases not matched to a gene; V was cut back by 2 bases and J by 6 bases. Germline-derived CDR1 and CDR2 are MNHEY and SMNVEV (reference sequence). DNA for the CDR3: TGTGCCAGCAGTTTAAGCACAGGGGGAACGACTAGCGGGATCTCCAATGAGCAGTTCTTC. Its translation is CASSLSTGGTTSGISNEQFF.

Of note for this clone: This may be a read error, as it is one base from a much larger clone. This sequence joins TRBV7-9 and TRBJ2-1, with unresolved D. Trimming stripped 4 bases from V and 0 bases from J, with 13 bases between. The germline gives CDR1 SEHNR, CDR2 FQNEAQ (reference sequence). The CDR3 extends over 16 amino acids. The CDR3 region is CASSSYARSSYNEQFF. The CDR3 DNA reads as TGTGCCAGCAGCTCTTATGCTAGGAGCTCCTACAATGAGCAGTTCTTC.